This TCR beta chain came from a study of identical twins. Study-level points and caveats: Modelling approaches yielded underestimates of out-of-frame TCR alpha sharing between monozygotic twins. Findings depended on cross-sectional statistics rather than tracking the same donors. Memory repertoires lacked the insertion deficit that abundant cord blood beta clonotypes showed.

TCRdb independently ran MiXCR on the 5' RACE reads; one entry per CDR3 protein. The repertoire holds around 1.7 million distinct CDR3 sequences, with less than 40% as singletons. Germline lookup yields CDR1 MNHGY and CDR2 SVAAGI. V gave up 10 bases and J gave up 1 base; unmatched junction bases: 7. The CDR3 covers 14 residues. The sample holds a few counts of this clonotype. As yet, its antigen is unknown. Sequencing was carried out using cord blood. This rearrangement joins TRBV6-9 to TRBJ1-5; 7 nucleotides line up with TRBD1. This receptor was identified in a newborn girl in good health. Written as DNA, the CDR3 is TGTGCCACCCACCGGGACAGCAGCAATCAGCCCCAGCATTTT. Amino acid sequence: CATHRDSSNQPQHF.